Shown below are 22 T cell receptor beta chains from a single sample sequenced in a study of cytomegalovirus exposure and HLA in healthy donors. Clones were read by immunoSEQ multiplex PCR, and TCRdb kept only the in-frame ones, dropping some. The repertoire holds 250,000 to 350,000 clones, roughly 90% seen once, with approximately 0.9% in the top ten. The sample was PBMCs. The source of these receptors is a man aged 25-45 years in good health and CMV-seronegative.

There are a few counts of this clone. V and J are TRBV7-9 and TRBJ1-1; no firm D call. The CDR3 is made up of 15 amino acids. Trimming shortened V by 5 bases and J by 1 base, and 14 bases separated the two germline ends. CDR1 is SEHNR, CDR2 FQNEAQ, per germline (reference sequence). Here the CDR3 reads CASSVSSGQNTEAFF. The CDR3 DNA follows: TGTGCCAGCAGCGTCTCGTCGGGTCAGAACACTGAAGCTTTCTTT.

The rearrangement joins TRBV7-2 to TRBJ2-7, with D tentatively TRBD2 (6 bases). The CDR3 sequence is 15 residues long. Germline CDR1 and CDR2: SGHTA and FQGNSA. V lost 6 bases and J lost 3, with 18 bases in between. The CDR3 here is CASREGRPLIYEQYF. For the CDR3, the DNA is TGTGCCAGCAGGGAAGGGAGGCCCCTAATCTACGAGCAGTACTTC.

CDR3 in amino acids: CASSAEANEQFF. The CDR3 DNA is TGTGCCAGCAGTGCCGAAGCCAATGAGCAGTTCTTC. This chain joins TRBV25-1 and TRBJ2-1, with D hard to call. V was trimmed by 4 bases and J by 6 bases, leaving 7 bases between them. The CDR3 runs 12 residues. Germline V gives CDR1 MGHDK, CDR2 SYGVNS.

The rearrangement links TRBV10-3 to TRBJ1-2, with 8 bases identical to TRBD1. Losses at the gene ends were 6 bases for V and 5 bases for J; bases not matched to a gene: 5. Germline V gives CDR1 ENHRY, CDR2 SYGVKD. The CDR3 totals 13 residues. Here the CDR3 reads CAISGQGSYGYTF. The CDR3 DNA reads TGTGCCATCAGCGGACAGGGTTCGTATGGCTACACCTTC.

The chain combines TRBV5-5 with TRBJ2-7; TRBD2 matches 7 bases. The CDR3 runs to 15 residues. Germline CDR1 SGHKS, CDR2 YYEKEE (reference sequence). The ends lost 4 bases at V and 3 bases at J; junction bases unmatched: 10. This chain's CDR3 is CASSHGLTGGYEQYF. The CDR3 nucleotides read TGTGCCAGCAGCCACGGGTTGACGGGGGGCTACGAGCAGTACTTC.

This rearrangement joins TRBV30 to TRBJ2-3; D might be TRBD2 (6 bases). CDR1 and CDR2 (germline): GTSNPN, SVGIG (reference sequence). CDR3 size: 14 residues. Trimming left V 3 bases short and J 0 bases short, with 10 bases between. As DNA, the CDR3 is TGTGCCTGGAGGGCGGGGACTAGCACAGATACGCAGTATTTT. This encodes CAWRAGTSTDTQYF.

This chain connects TRBV4-1 to TRBJ1-1; the D gene is possibly TRBD1 (5 bases). The length of the CDR3 is 16 residues. Per germline, CDR1 MGHRA and CDR2 YSYEKL. Trimming shortened V by 4 bases and J by 5 bases, and 20 bases separated the two germline ends. CDR3 nucleotide sequence: TGCGCCAGCAGCCGAGATCCGGGACGCGGGGGTACTGAAGCTTTCTTT. It specifies CASSRDPGRGGTEAFF.

This clone was observed a single time. This sequence joins TRBV9 and TRBJ2-3, with no clear D. The CDR3 is 11 amino acids. V lost 6 bases and J 5 bases, leaving 7 bases between the germline ends. Germline loops: CDR1 SGDLS, CDR2 YYNGEE. The CDR3 nucleotides are TGTGCCAGCACCCCCTTAGATACGCAGTATTTT. Translating gives CASTPLDTQYF.

This rearrangement joins TRBV6-1 to TRBJ1-6, with 8 bases lining up with TRBD1. The germline CDR1 and CDR2 sequences are MNHNS and SASEGT. The CDR3 sequence is 13 residues long. The V gene end was trimmed by 6 bases and the J gene end by 8 bases; junction bases not matched to a gene: 3. CDR3 residues: CASSGQGHSPLHF. The CDR3 bases are TGTGCCAGCAGCGGACAGGGTCATTCACCCCTCCACTTT.

This clone occurred once. V is TRBV2 and J is TRBJ1-2, with D perhaps TRBD1 (5 bases). This CDR3 is 14 amino acids long. Germline CDR1 reads SNHLY; CDR2 reads FYNNEI. The germline V and J ends were trimmed by 6 bases and 5 bases, with 16 bases remaining between them. In DNA, the CDR3 is TGTGCCAGCAGAGACAGTTTTTCTTATTATGGCTACACCTTC. This codes for CASRDSFSYYGYTF.

The chain is built from TRBV9 and TRBJ2-5; 8 bases are a match to TRBD2. Looked up from germline, CDR1 is SGDLS and CDR2 is YYNGEE. The CDR3 contains 16 residues. The V segment lost 0 bases and the J segment 4 bases; nucleotides outside the gene matches: 8. The CDR3, as DNA: TGTGCCAGCAGCGTAGGCCCCCGGGAGGGACGAGAGACCCAGTACTTC. Amino acid sequence: CASSVGPREGRETQYF. The entire variable domain, with the rest obtained from reference TRBV9 and TRBJ2-5, is as follows: DSGVTQTPKHLITATGQRVTLRCSPRSGDLSVYWYQQSLDQGLQFLIQYYNGEERAKGNILERFSAQQFPDLHSELNLSSLELGDSALYFCASSVGPREGRETQYFGPGTRLLVL.

The rearrangement joins TRBV19 to TRBJ1-5, with a possible D match to TRBD1 (5 bases). Trimming pared 7 bases from V and 0 bases from J, leaving 22 bases between. This CDR3 comprises 18 residues. Germline V CDR1 and CDR2: LNHDA, SQIVND (reference sequence). The CDR3 DNA reads as TGTGCCAGTACCTCAATGGGCAGGGATGTCCCTAGCAATCAGCCCCAGCATTTT. Protein sequence: CASTSMGRDVPSNQPQHF.

The CDR3 loop reads CASSRFEGTGSGYGYTF. The CDR3 DNA sequence: TGTGCCAGCTCACGTTTCGAGGGGACAGGTTCGGGCTATGGCTACACCTTC. The genes are TRBV18 and TRBJ1-2; TRBD1 aligns across 8 bases. Looked up from germline, CDR1 is KGHSH and CDR2 is LQKENI. V dropped 4 bases and J dropped 4; count of bases not matched to a gene: 14. The CDR3 is 17 amino acids.

J is TRBJ1-1 and V is TRBV29-1; the D gene is possibly TRBD1 (5 bases). Germline CDR1 reads SQVTM; CDR2 reads ANQGSEA. There are 15 residues in the CDR3. V lost 0 bases and J lost 4, with 15 bases in between. DNA of the CDR3: TGCAGCGTTGAAGACGACAACCTGGGGGGCACTGAAGCTTTCTTT. This gives the protein CSVEDDNLGGTEAFF.

This clone was counted a few times. The chain's CDR3 is CASSPRGGTGNQPQHF. The CDR3 DNA reads TGTGCCAGCAGTCCCCGCGGAGGGACTGGCAATCAGCCCCAGCATTTT. This chain connects TRBV27 to TRBJ1-5; perhaps TRBD1 as D (5 bases). The CDR3 is 16 amino acids. V was clipped by 5 bases and J by 2 bases, with 16 bases between them. Looked up from germline, CDR1 is MNHEY and CDR2 is SMNVEV (reference sequence).

The chain uses TRBV4-2 and TRBJ1-1; possibly TRBD1 for D (6 bases). Per the germline V gene, CDR1 is LGHNA and CDR2 is YNFKEQ. Trimming shortened V by 3 bases and J by 7 bases, and 18 bases separated the two germline ends. The CDR3 extends over 15 amino acids. CDR3 nucleotide sequence: TGTGCCAGCAGCCAGGCCTCGTCAGGGGCTGATGAAGCTTTCTTT. Its protein product is CASSQASSGADEAFF.

This chain joins TRBV30 and TRBJ2-7, with 10 bases fitting TRBD2. Losses at the gene ends were 1 base for V and 2 bases for J; bases not matched to a gene: 5. This CDR3 has 15 residues. Germline CDR1 is GTSNPN and CDR2 is SVGIG (reference sequence). The CDR3 here is CAWSEAAGGPYEQYF. The CDR3 nucleotides read TGTGCCTGGAGTGAGGCAGCGGGGGGGCCCTACGAGCAGTACTTC.

This clone has a handful of counts. The chain couples TRBV6-1 to TRBJ1-2; tentatively, D is TRBD1 (5 bases). The V and J ends lost 2 bases and 7 bases respectively, with 17 bases between them. This CDR3 spans 15 amino acids. The germline V gene encodes CDR1 MNHNS and CDR2 SASEGT. This CDR3 reads CASSEIFGGSPGYTF. As DNA, the CDR3 is TGTGCCAGCAGTGAAATTTTTGGGGGGAGTCCTGGCTACACCTTC.

V usage is TRBV5-6 and J usage is TRBJ2-3, with D possibly TRBD2 on 7 matching bases. V was shortened by 3 bases and J by 5 bases, with 19 bases between the two germline ends. The CDR3 extends over 16 amino acids. Germline CDR1 reads SGHDT; CDR2 reads YYEEEE. CDR3 nucleotide sequence: TGTGCCAGCAGCTCCCCTTTTCGGGGGGCTGTAGATACGCAGTATTTT. Translating gives CASSSPFRGAVDTQYF.

The chain employs TRBV11-1 and TRBJ1-3; 9 nucleotides agree with TRBD1. The CDR3 spans 16 residues. J was trimmed by 3 bases and V by 5 bases; bases with no gene match: 8. The germline gives CDR1 SGHAT, CDR2 FQDESV (reference sequence). The CDR3 protein is CASSPTQGAYGNTIYF. As DNA, the CDR3 is TGTGCCAGCAGCCCGACACAGGGGGCATATGGAAACACCATATATTTT.

The genes are TRBV7-6 and TRBJ2-1; 8 bases align to TRBD2. Germline V gives CDR1 SGHVS, CDR2 FNYEAQ. There are 14 residues in the CDR3. Trimming at V came to 5 bases and at J to 4 bases, leaving 4 bases not matched to a gene. As DNA, the CDR3 is TGTGCCAGCAGCCGACTAGCGAGTTACAATGAGCAGTTCTTC. Translating it yields CASSRLASYNEQFF.

The rearrangement links TRBV6-5 to TRBJ1-1; 8 bases line up with TRBD1. The germline V gene encodes CDR1 MNHEY and CDR2 SVGAGI. The CDR3 is 14 residues long. Trimming cost V 6 bases and J 4 bases; bases outside gene matches: 7. This CDR3 reads CASRGQGGSTEAFF. The CDR3 nucleotides read TGTGCCAGCAGAGGACAGGGAGGGAGCACTGAAGCTTTCTTT.